This T cell receptor (beta chain) was obtained from a study of blood T cell repertoires in COVID-19. Overall study: Researchers got acute and convalescent COVID-19 samples from the United States, Italy and Spain. Nucleic acid was either cDNA or gDNA, and it came from T cells, B-cell-depleted T cells, or PBMCs.

Per the authors' pipeline: How many nucleated cells were present was estimated from reference gene primer amplification. TCRdb keeps only in-frame clones here, not all; method: immunoSEQ multiplex PCR. V and J calls and clone size are given by that table; D and trimming were obtained from the DNA. In the table there are over 200,000 clones, around 90% of which are singletons. The CDR3 is 14 amino acids. J was trimmed by 8 bases and V by 4 bases; bases with no gene match: 7. Germline V gene sequence: CDR1 KGHDR, CDR2 SFDVKD. Seattle patients were enrolled while actively infected and followed longitudinally.

The chain recombines TRBV24-1 with TRBJ2-1; 7 nucleotides agree with TRBD1. The receptor's source is a man aged 25-40 years with COVID-19, enrolled during active disease. Sequenced sample: peripheral blood. The CDR3 spells CATSESTGMDEQFF. The CDR3 DNA is TGTGCCACCAGTGAGTCGACAGGGATGGATGAGCAGTTCTTC.